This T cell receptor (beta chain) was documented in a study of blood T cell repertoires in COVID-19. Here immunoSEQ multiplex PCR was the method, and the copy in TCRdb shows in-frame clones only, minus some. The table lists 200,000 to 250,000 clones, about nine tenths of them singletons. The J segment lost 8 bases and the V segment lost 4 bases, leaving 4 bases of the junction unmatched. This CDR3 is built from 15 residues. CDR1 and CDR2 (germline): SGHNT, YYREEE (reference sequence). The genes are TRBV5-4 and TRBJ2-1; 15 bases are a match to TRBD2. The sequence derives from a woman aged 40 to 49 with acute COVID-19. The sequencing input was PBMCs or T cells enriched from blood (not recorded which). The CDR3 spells CASSRTSGGAHEQFF. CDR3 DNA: TGTGCCAGCAGCCGGACTAGCGGGGGGGCCCATGAGCAGTTCTTC.